This T cell receptor (beta chain) was documented in a study of OX40 agonist ivuxolimab in advanced cancers. For the study at large: The drug used for patients, ivuxolimab, was an agonistic anti-OX40 (CD134) antibody. In this trial design, patients received ivuxolimab intravenously at 0.01 to 10 mg/kg every 2 weeks.

J lost 0 bases, V lost 5 bases, and 5 bases had no gene match. This CDR3 has 15 amino acids. Germline V gene data show CDR1 as SEHNR and CDR2 as FQNEAQ (reference sequence). Study-wide results and limits: Expanded clones were, on average, more numerous among CD8+ T cells than CD4+. Among some nonresponders, normalized T-cell clonal expansion was also low.

Remarks on this clone: The target antigen is unknown.

TCRdb keeps only in-frame clones here, not all; method: immunoSEQ multiplex PCR. The table records under 60,000 clones, about 88% of them present only once. This clonotype was obtained from an adult with an advanced solid tumor such as melanoma, head and neck, liver or kidney cancer. The material sequenced was CD4+ or CD8+ T cells sorted from blood, taken in a trial of the OX40 agonist ivuxolimab. J is TRBJ2-3 and V is TRBV7-9; 7 bases align to TRBD1. The CDR3 DNA reads as TGTGCCAGCAGCCCGACAGGGTCGAGCACAGATACGCAGTATTTT. Its translation is CASSPTGSSTDTQYF.